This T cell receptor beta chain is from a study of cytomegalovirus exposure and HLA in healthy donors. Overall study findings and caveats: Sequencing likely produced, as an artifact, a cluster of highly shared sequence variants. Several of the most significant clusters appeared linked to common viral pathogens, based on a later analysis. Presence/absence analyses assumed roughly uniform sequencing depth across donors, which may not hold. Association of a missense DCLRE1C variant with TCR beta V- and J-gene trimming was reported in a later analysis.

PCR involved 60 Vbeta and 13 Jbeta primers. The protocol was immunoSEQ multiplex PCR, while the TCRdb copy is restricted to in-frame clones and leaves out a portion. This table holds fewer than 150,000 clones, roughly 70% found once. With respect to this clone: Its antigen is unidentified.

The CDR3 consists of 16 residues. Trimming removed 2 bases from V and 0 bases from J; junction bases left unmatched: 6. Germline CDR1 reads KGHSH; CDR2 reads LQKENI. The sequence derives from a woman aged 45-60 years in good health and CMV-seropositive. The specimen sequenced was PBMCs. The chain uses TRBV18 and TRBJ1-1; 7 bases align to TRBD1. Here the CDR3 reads CASSPRTGYMNTEAFF. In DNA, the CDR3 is TGTGCCAGCTCACCAAGGACAGGCTATATGAACACTGAAGCTTTCTTT.